The entry below describes one TCR beta chain. The data stem from a study of CD8+ T cells in alopecia areata. The authors extracted RNA and reverse transcribed it into cDNA as the sequencing template. Profiling relied on immunoSEQ multiplex PCR, and the TCRdb table lists in-frame clones only, not all of them. The sample has over 85,000 clones, about 64% seen once; the top ten hold 15% to 18%. Treatment noted: oral pan-JAK inhibitor, 5-10 mg twice daily. CDR3 length: 14 amino acids. Per the germline V gene, CDR1 is MNHEY and CDR2 is SVGAGI. The V end was cut by 0 bases, the J end by 7 bases, with 12 bases between.

The sample consisted of CD8+ T cells sorted from blood, taken at week 4, from a patient treated with tofacitinib. The chain combines TRBV6-5 with TRBJ1-1; weak D call: TRBD1 (6 bases). This TCR was recovered from a human donor with alopecia areata. CDR3 sequence reads: CASSYSQGLGEAFF. CDR3 sequence (DNA): TGTGCCAGCAGTTACTCGCAGGGGCTCGGTGAAGCTTTCTTT.